This TCR beta chain was sequenced during a study of shared clonotypes between healthy human individuals. Study overall: CD4 naive cells filled three plates per donor, CD4 memory three, CD8 naive two and CD8 memory one. Broader study findings: All-four-donor shared clonotypes had higher generation probabilities than non-shared clonotypes did.

Comment on this clone: Antigen specificity is unknown.

Deep level was the assay's run setting. Assay used: immunoSEQ multiplex PCR; TCRdb lists only in-frame clones, some missing. The sample has around 2,000,000 clones, just over 90% seen once. CD45RO-negative CD8 cells positively selected for CCR7 made up the naive population, which excluded terminally differentiated effector memory CD45RA+ cells. CDR3 length: 13 amino acids. Deletions cut 2 bases from V and 7 bases from J, with 12 bases between. CDR1 and CDR2 (germline): SGDLS, YYNGEE. The sequence came from a man aged 18-30 years in good health. Some clones in this sample may be carry-over from other donors' samples. This chain connects TRBV9 to TRBJ1-1, with D possibly matching TRBD1 (5 bases). Sample: naive CD8+ T cells from PBMCs. CDR3 residues: CASSVWGDGEAFF. CDR3 DNA: TGTGCCAGCAGCGTCTGGGGGGACGGTGAAGCTTTCTTT.